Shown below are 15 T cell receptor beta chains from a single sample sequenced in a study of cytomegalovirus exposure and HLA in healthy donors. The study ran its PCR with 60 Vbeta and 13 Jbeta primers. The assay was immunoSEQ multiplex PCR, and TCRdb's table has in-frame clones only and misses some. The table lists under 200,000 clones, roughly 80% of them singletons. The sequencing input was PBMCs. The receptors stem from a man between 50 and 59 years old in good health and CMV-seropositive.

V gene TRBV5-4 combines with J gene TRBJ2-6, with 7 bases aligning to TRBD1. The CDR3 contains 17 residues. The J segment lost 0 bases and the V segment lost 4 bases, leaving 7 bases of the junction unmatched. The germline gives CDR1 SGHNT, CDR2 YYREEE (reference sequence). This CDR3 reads CASSPTGVASGANVLTF. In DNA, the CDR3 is TGTGCCAGCAGCCCTACAGGGGTCGCCTCTGGGGCCAACGTCCTGACTTTC.

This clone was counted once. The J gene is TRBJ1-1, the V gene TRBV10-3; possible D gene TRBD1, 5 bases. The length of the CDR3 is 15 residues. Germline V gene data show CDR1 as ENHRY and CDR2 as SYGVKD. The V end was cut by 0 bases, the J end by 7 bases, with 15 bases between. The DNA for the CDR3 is TGTGCCATCAGTGAGTCGGAACCGGGGCGGGATGAAGCTTTCTTT. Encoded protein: CAISESEPGRDEAFF.

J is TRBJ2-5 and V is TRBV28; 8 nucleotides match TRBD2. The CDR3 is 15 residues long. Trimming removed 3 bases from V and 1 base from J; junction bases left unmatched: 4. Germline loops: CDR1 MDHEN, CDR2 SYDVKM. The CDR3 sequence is CASSLLRGVQETQYF. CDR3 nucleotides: TGTGCCAGCAGTTTGTTGCGGGGGGTCCAAGAGACCCAGTACTTC.

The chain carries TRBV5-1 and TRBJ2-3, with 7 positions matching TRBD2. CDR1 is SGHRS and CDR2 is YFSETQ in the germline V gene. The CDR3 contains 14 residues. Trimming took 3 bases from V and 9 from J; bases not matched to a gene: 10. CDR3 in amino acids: CASSSSSAGGTQYF. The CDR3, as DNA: TGCGCCAGCAGCTCCTCCTCGGCCGGGGGGACGCAGTATTTT.

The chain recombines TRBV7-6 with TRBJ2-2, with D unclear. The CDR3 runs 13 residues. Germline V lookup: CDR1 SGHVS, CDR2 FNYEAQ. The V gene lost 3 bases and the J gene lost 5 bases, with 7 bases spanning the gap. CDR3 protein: CASSFSRTGELFF. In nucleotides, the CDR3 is TGTGCCAGCAGCTTCTCTAGGACCGGGGAGCTGTTTTTT.

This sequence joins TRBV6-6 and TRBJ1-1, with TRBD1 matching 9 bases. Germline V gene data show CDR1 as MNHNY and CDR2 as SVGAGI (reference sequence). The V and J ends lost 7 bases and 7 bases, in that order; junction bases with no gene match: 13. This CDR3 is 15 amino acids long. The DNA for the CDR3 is TGTGCCAGCACCACGTCCGGGACAGGGTTTTTTGAAGCTTTCTTT. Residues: CASTTSGTGFFEAFF.

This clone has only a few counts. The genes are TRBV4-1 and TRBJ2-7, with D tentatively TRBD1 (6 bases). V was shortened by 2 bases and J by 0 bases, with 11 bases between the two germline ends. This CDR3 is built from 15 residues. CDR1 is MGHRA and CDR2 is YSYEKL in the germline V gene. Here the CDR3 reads CASSQSEGGSYEQYF. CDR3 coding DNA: TGCGCCAGCAGCCAATCTGAAGGGGGCTCCTACGAGCAGTACTTC.

This CDR3 is CASRTGSNYGYTF. The CDR3 DNA is TGTGCCAGCAGGACAGGTTCTAACTATGGCTACACCTTC. This chain uses TRBV28 with TRBJ1-2, with D possibly TRBD1 on 6 matching bases. Germline values: CDR1 MDHEN, CDR2 SYDVKM. The V end was cut by 6 bases, the J end by 0 bases, with 8 bases between. The CDR3 is 13 amino acids.

In DNA form, the CDR3 reads TGTGCCAGCGGAGGCAGGGGGCTGAATTCACCCCTCCACTTT. It yields the protein CASGGRGLNSPLHF. This chain uses TRBV6-1 with TRBJ1-6; 8 bases align to TRBD1. Per the germline V gene, CDR1 is MNHNS and CDR2 is SASEGT. The CDR3 has 14 residues. Trimming at V came to 8 bases and at J to 7 bases, leaving 7 bases not matched to a gene.

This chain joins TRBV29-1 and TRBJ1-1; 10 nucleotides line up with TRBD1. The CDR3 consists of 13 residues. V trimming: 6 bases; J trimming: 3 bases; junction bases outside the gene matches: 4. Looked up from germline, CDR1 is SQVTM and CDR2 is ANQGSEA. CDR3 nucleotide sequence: TGCAGCGTGGGGGACAGGGGTTACACTGAAGCTTTCTTT. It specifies CSVGDRGYTEAFF.

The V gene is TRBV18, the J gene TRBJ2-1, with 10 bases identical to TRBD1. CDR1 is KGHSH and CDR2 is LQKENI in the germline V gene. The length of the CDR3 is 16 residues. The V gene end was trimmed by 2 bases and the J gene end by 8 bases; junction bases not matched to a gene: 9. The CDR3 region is CASSPGRQGAKDEQFF. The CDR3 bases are TGTGCCAGCTCACCAGGGAGACAGGGGGCGAAAGATGAGCAGTTCTTC.

DNA for the CDR3: TGTGCCAGCAGTTACTCAGGGGTACGAGAGACCCAGTACTTC. Translating gives CASSYSGVRETQYF. The chain employs TRBV6-5 and TRBJ2-5; D possibly corresponds to TRBD1 (5 bases). CDR3 length: 14 residues. Trimming removed 0 bases at V and 4 bases at J, with 9 bases between. In germline, CDR1 is MNHEY, CDR2 SVGAGI.

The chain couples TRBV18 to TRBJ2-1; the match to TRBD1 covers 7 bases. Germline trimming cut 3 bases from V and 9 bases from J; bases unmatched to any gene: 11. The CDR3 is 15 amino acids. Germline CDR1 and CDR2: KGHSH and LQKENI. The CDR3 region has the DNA TGTGCCAGCTCACCCATACCGACAGGGTACGTTGAGCAGTTCTTC. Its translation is CASSPIPTGYVEQFF.

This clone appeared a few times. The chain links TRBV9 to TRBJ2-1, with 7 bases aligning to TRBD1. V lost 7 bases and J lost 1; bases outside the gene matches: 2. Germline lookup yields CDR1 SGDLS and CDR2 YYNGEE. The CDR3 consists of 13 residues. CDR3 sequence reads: CASARGSYNEQFF. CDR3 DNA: TGTGCCAGCGCCAGGGGGTCCTACAATGAGCAGTTCTTC.

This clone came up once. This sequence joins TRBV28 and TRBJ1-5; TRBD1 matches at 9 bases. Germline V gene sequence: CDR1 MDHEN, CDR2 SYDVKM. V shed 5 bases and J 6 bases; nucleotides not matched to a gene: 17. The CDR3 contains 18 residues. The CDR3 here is CASSTYWGQGAGGQPQHF. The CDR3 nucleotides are TGTGCCAGCAGTACGTACTGGGGACAGGGAGCGGGAGGTCAGCCCCAGCATTTT.